This TCR beta chain was observed in a study of vaccination and CD4 T cells after COVID-19. Sequencing of the DNA from cultured CD4+ T cells was carried out with the Oncomine TCR Beta short-read assay. TCRdb called the PCR reads again in MiXCR, with one record for every CDR3 protein. The sample has under 10,000 distinct CDR3 sequences, around 38% seen once. Described treatment: approximately nine-day PBMC culture with coronavirus spike peptide pools or control peptides (ViraFEST assay). CD4+ T cells that came from the unexposed donor were collected before the COVID-19 pandemic (2011-2018). Notes on this clonotype: What it binds is unknown.

This TCR derives from a human donor in good health. The specimen sequenced was CD4+ T cells from blood, cultured in vitro.

CDR3 in amino acids: CASSQDPSGELFF. The CDR3 region has the DNA TGTGCCAGCAGCCAAGATCCTTCCGGGGAGCTGTTTTTT. This sequence joins TRBV4-2 and TRBJ2-2; D not resolved. The CDR3 sequence is 13 residues long. The V gene's germline CDR1 is LGHNA and CDR2 YNFKEQ. V lost 0 bases and J 6 bases, leaving 5 bases between the germline ends.